The clone carrying this T cell receptor beta chain has only a few counts. Antigen specificity is unknown. Trimming stripped 2 bases from V and 5 bases from J, with 14 bases between. The CDR3 sequence is 14 residues long. Germline V gives CDR1 SQVTM, CDR2 ANQGSEA. The entry originates in a study of post-analysis software for immune sequencing data. The study, taken as a whole, reports: Four to six TRBV segments (TRBV5-6, TRBV5-1 and TRBV20-1 among them) occurred more frequently in patients than in controls. Batch-mates among the samples co-clustered strongly by F measure. Diversity measured as normalized Chao1 was significantly lower in multiple sclerosis patients than in controls.

Unique molecular identifiers featured in each of the TCR beta cDNA libraries. Around 500,000 cDNA molecules were obtained from around 1 to 9.1 million T cells. TCRdb re-analysed the PCR reads in MiXCR, keeping a single row per CDR3 protein. The sample includes some 700,000 distinct CDR3 sequences, roughly three fifths seen only once; the top ten take about 11%. The sample was blood. This sequence joins TRBV29-1 and TRBJ2-3; TRBD2 is a possible D gene (5 bases). The clonotype originates from a girl aged 2 to 9 with multiple sclerosis. The CDR3 bases are TGCAGCGTTGAAATCGTGATCGGGATAGATACGCAGTATTTT. It codes for CSVEIVIGIDTQYF.